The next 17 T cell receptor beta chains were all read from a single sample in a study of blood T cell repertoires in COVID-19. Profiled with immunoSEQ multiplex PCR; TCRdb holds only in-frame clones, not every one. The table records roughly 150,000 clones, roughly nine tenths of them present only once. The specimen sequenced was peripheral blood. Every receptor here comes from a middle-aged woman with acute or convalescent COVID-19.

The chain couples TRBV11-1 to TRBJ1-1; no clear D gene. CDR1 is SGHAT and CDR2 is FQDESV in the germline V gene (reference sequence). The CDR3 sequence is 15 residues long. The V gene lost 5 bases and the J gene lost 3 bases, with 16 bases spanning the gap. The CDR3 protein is CASSPREMADTEAFF. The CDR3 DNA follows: TGTGCCAGCAGCCCAAGGGAGATGGCGGACACTGAAGCTTTCTTT.

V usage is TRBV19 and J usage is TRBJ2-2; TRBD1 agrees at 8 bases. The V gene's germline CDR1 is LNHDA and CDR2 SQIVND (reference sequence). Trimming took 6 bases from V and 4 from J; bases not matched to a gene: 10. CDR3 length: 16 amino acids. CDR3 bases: TGTGCCAGTAGGGAATACAGGGGGTCGGGCACCGGGGAGCTGTTTTTT. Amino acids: CASREYRGSGTGELFF.

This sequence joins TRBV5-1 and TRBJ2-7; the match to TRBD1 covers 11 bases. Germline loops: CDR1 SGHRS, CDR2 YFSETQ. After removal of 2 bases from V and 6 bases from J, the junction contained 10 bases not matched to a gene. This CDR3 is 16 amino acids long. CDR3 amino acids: CASSFVVGQGAGEQYF. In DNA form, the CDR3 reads TGCGCCAGCAGCTTCGTGGTTGGACAGGGGGCTGGCGAGCAGTACTTC.

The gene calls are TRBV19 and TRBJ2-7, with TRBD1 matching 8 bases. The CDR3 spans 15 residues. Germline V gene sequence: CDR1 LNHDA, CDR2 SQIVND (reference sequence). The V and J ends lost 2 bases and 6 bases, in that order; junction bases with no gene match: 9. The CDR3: CASSITDREDLEQYF. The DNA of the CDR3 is TGTGCCAGTAGTATAACGGACAGGGAGGACCTCGAGCAGTACTTC.

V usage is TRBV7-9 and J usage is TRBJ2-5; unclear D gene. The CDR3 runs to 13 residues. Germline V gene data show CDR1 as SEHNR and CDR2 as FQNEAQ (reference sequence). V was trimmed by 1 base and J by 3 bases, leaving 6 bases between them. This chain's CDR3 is CASSLVREETQYF. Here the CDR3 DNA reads TGTGCCAGCAGCTTAGTGAGAGAAGAGACCCAGTACTTC.

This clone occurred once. The CDR3 here is CASSPTVGSYNEQFF. The CDR3 nucleotides are TGTGCCAGCTCGCCGACAGTCGGCTCCTACAATGAGCAGTTCTTC. V and J are TRBV18 and TRBJ2-1; perhaps TRBD1 as D (5 bases). V was cut by 6 bases and J by 0 bases, with 12 bases left in between. Germline CDR1 reads KGHSH; CDR2 reads LQKENI. The CDR3 consists of 15 residues. The full variable domain, with the rest looked up from reference TRBV18 and TRBJ2-1, is NAGVMQNPRHLVRRRGQEARLRCSPMKGHSHVYWYRQLPEEGLKFMVYLQKENIIDESGMPKERFSAEFPKEGPSILRIQQVVRGDSAAYFCASSPTVGSYNEQFFGPGTRLTVL.

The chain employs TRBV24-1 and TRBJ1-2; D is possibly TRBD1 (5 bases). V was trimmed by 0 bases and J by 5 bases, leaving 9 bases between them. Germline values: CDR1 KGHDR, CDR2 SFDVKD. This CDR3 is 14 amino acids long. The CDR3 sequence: CATSDLSRDYGYTF. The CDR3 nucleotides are TGTGCCACCAGTGATTTGAGCAGGGATTATGGCTACACCTTC.

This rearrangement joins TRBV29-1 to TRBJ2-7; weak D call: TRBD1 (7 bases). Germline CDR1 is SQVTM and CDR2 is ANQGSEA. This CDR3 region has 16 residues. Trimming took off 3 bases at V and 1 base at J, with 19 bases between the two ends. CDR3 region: CSVEWTGGGASYEQYF. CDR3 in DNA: TGCAGCGTTGAGTGGACAGGAGGAGGGGCATCCTACGAGCAGTACTTC.

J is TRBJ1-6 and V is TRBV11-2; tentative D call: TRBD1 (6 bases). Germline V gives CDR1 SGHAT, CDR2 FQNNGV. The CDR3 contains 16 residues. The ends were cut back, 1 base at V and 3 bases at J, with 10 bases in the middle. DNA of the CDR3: TGTGCCAGCAGCTTAGCCAGGGGCGTCTATAATTCACCCCTCCACTTT. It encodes CASSLARGVYNSPLHF.

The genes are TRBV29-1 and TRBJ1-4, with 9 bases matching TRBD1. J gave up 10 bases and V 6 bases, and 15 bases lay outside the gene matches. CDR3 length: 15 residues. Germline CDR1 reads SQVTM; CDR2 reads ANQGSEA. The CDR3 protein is CSVEGQGSLYPKLFF. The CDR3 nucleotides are TGCAGCGTCGAGGGACAGGGCTCTTTATACCCAAAACTGTTTTTT. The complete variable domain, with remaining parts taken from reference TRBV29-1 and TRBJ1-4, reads SAVISQKPSRDICQRGTSLTIQCQVDSQVTMMFWYRQQPGQSLTLIATANQGSEATYESGFVIDKFPISRPNLTFSTLTVSNMSPEDSSIYLCSVEGQGSLYPKLFFGSGTQLSVL.

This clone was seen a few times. CDR3 DNA: TGTGCCAGCAGCTTTAGGACAGTAATTTTCTATAATTCACCCCTCCACTTT. This sequence encodes CASSFRTVIFYNSPLHF. The chain uses TRBV5-4 and TRBJ1-6, with a tentative D call TRBD1 (6 bases). The CDR3 contains 17 residues. Germline-derived CDR1 and CDR2 are SGHNT and YYREEE (reference sequence). Trimming left V 2 bases short and J 3 bases short, with 15 bases between.

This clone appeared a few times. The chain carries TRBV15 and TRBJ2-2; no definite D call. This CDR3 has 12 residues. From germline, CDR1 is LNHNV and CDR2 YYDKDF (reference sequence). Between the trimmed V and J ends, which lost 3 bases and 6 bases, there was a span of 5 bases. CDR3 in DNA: TGTGCCACCAGCAGCGTATCCGGGGAGCTGTTTTTT. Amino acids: CATSSVSGELFF.

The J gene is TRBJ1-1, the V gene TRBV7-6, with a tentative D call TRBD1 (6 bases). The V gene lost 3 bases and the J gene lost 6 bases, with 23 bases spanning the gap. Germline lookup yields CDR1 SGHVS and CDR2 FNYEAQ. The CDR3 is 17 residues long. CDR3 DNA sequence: TGTGCCAGCAGCTTGCAGCCTAAAACAGGGATAAGCTCTGAAGCTTTCTTT. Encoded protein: CASSLQPKTGISSEAFF.

The CDR3: CASSLEAGGPLVNEQFF. The DNA of the CDR3 is TGTGCCAGCAGCTTGGAGGCGGGGGGCCCTTTGGTAAATGAGCAGTTCTTC. This sequence joins TRBV5-4 and TRBJ2-1; 8 nucleotides line up with TRBD2. V shed 0 bases, J shed 7 bases, and the junction held 12 bases outside the gene matches. This CDR3 contains 17 residues. CDR1 and CDR2 (germline): SGHNT, YYREEE (reference sequence).

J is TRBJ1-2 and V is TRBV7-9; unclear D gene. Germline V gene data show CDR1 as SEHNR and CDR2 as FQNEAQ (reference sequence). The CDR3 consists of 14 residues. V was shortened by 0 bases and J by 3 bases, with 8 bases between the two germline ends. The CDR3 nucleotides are TGTGCCAGCAGCTTAGCGGGGAGAGACTATGGCTACACCTTC. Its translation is CASSLAGRDYGYTF.

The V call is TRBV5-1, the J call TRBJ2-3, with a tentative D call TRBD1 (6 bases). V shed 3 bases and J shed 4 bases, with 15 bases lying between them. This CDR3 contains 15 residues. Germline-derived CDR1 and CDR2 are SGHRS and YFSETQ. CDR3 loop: CASSSGQTWADTQYF. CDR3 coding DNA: TGCGCCAGCAGCTCAGGACAGACCTGGGCAGATACGCAGTATTTT.

The CDR3 is CASSSEGSYEQYF. In DNA form, the CDR3 reads TGTGCCAGCAGTAGTGAAGGGAGCTACGAGCAGTACTTC. The chain is built from TRBV9 and TRBJ2-7; a possible D gene is TRBD2 (5 bases). This CDR3 has 13 amino acids. Per germline, CDR1 SGDLS and CDR2 YYNGEE. V gave up 5 bases and J gave up 3 bases, with 12 bases separating them.